This T cell receptor beta chain came from a study of blood T cell repertoires in COVID-19. Study-wide context: The samples span acute and convalescent COVID-19 from the United States, Italy and Spain. T cells, B-cell-depleted T cells, or PBMCs provided the cDNA or gDNA that served as material.

Trimming pared 5 bases from V and 3 bases from J, leaving 9 bases between. The CDR3 extends over 13 amino acids. Germline CDR1 and CDR2: SGHTA and FQGNSA. In the original processing: Nucleated cell counts were estimated from reference gene primer amplification. Method: immunoSEQ multiplex PCR; TCRdb's copy keeps in-frame clones and lacks some. V and J calls and clone size are copied from that table; D and trimming were computed from the DNA. The data contain some 250,000 clones, about nine tenths of them singletons. The sample consisted of peripheral blood. The chain combines TRBV7-2 with TRBJ2-3; D is uncertain. The receptor was isolated from a man aged 55 to 69 with acute or convalescent COVID-19. CDR3 amino acids: CASSRPGTDTQYF. CDR3 bases: TGTGCCAGCAGCCGCCCCGGGACAGATACGCAGTATTTT.